The rows below give T cell receptor beta chains drawn from one sample of a study of Graves' ophthalmopathy and Graves' hyperthyroidism. TCRdb used MiXCR to reprocess the multiplex PCR reads, holding one entry per CDR3 protein. The sample shows roughly 400,000 distinct CDR3 sequences, approximately 15% of them seen only once. Sequences were obtained from peripheral blood. These receptors were obtained from a woman aged 18-29 years with stable Graves' hyperthyroidism. CDR3s include the opening cysteine and the closing phenylalanine or tryptophan. Each record gives: J gene, V gene, D gene, clone size, CDR3 DNA, CDR3 protein. D genes are given only for firm matches. Size tells how often a clone was seen (once, few, many) or the class of an expanded clone, and some rows leave it out.

J gene: TRBJ1-1
V gene: TRBV12-3/TRBV12-4
D gene: TRBD1
clone size: -
CDR3 DNA: TGTGCCAGCAGTTCCGCGGGACAGGGGTTATCTGAAGCTTTCTTT
CDR3 protein: CASSSAGQGLSEAFF

J gene: TRBJ2-6
V gene: TRBV6-1
D gene: -
clone size: -
CDR3 DNA: TGTGCCAGCAGCCCTCCCAGCTCTGGGGCCAACGTCCTGACTTTC
CDR3 protein: CASSPPSSGANVLTF

J gene: TRBJ1-1
V gene: TRBV5-1
D gene: TRBD1
clone size: -
CDR3 DNA: TGCGCCAGCAGCTTCAACAGGGGGCACACTGAAGCTTTCTTT
CDR3 protein: CASSFNRGHTEAFF

J gene: TRBJ2-5
V gene: TRBV7-9
D gene: TRBD1
clone size: many
CDR3 DNA: TGTGCCAGCAGCGAACCAACAGGGGGTGAGACCCAGTACTTC
CDR3 protein: CASSEPTGGETQYF

J gene: TRBJ2-5
V gene: TRBV6-5
D gene: -
clone size: few
CDR3 DNA: TGTGCCAGCAGTTTTCCGGGGGTACGGGAGACCCAGTACTTC
CDR3 protein: CASSFPGVRETQYF

J gene: TRBJ1-1
V gene: TRBV6-5
D gene: -
clone size: many
CDR3 DNA: TGTGCCAGCAGTTCCCTGGAGGGAGAGACGAACACTGAAGCTTTCTTT
CDR3 protein: CASSSLEGETNTEAFF

J gene: TRBJ1-2
V gene: TRBV5-1
D gene: -
clone size: -
CDR3 DNA: TGCGCCAGCAGTTTGGACGGAATTAACTATGGCTACACCTTC
CDR3 protein: CASSLDGINYGYTF

J gene: TRBJ1-2
V gene: TRBV20-1
D gene: TRBD1
clone size: many
CDR3 DNA: TGCAGTGCTAGAGGGGGACAGCCCCTCTATGGCTACACCTTC
CDR3 protein: CSARGGQPLYGYTF

J gene: TRBJ2-2
V gene: TRBV6-5
D gene: -
clone size: many
CDR3 DNA: TGTGCCAGCAGTTCTGGGAGTTTTGGCACCGGGGAGCTGTTTTTT
CDR3 protein: CASSSGSFGTGELFF

J gene: TRBJ1-1
V gene: TRBV29-1
D gene: -
clone size: -
CDR3 DNA: TGCAGCGCCTTCGGGGGGACTGAAGCTTTCTTT
CDR3 protein: CSAFGGTEAFF

J gene: TRBJ1-5
V gene: TRBV2
D gene: -
clone size: -
CDR3 DNA: TGTGCCAGCAGCCCGGACAGACAAAATCAGCCCCAGCATTTT
CDR3 protein: CASSPDRQNQPQHF

J gene: TRBJ1-1
V gene: TRBV6-2/TRBV6-3
D gene: -
clone size: many
CDR3 DNA: TGTGCCAGCGGGAGGGCCCTCGAAGCTTTCTTT
CDR3 protein: CASGRALEAFF

J gene: TRBJ1-1
V gene: TRBV12-3/TRBV12-4
D gene: -
clone size: many
CDR3 DNA: TGTGCCAGCAGTACAGGGATAGGTGAAGCTTTCTTT
CDR3 protein: CASSTGIGEAFF

J gene: TRBJ2-2
V gene: TRBV19
D gene: TRBD1
clone size: many
CDR3 DNA: TGTGCCAGTAGTATCGGGACAGACACCGGGGAGCTGTTTTTT
CDR3 protein: CASSIGTDTGELFF

J gene: TRBJ1-1
V gene: TRBV15
D gene: -
clone size: many
CDR3 DNA: TGTGCCACCAGCAGGGAGAGAGTTGGAGGGCTGTATACTGAAGCTTTCTTT
CDR3 protein: CATSRERVGGLYTEAFF

J gene: TRBJ2-5
V gene: TRBV18
D gene: -
clone size: many
CDR3 DNA: TGTGCCAGCTCACCAGGGTTCCAAGAGACCCAGTACTTC
CDR3 protein: CASSPGFQETQYF

J gene: TRBJ2-5
V gene: TRBV7-2
D gene: -
clone size: -
CDR3 DNA: TGTGCCAGCACCTTACAGCGGTACCAAGAGACCCAGTACTTC
CDR3 protein: CASTLQRYQETQYF

J gene: TRBJ1-3
V gene: TRBV5-1
D gene: -
clone size: many
CDR3 DNA: TGCGCCAGCAGCTTGGGGAATCGATTAGCGGGAAACACCATATATTTT
CDR3 protein: CASSLGNRLAGNTIYF

J gene: TRBJ2-7
V gene: TRBV11-3
D gene: TRBD1
clone size: many
CDR3 DNA: TGTGCCAGCAGACCGGGACAGGGAACCTACGAGCAGTACTTC
CDR3 protein: CASRPGQGTYEQYF

J gene: TRBJ2-2
V gene: TRBV24-1
D gene: TRBD1
clone size: many
CDR3 DNA: TGTGCCACCCTTGACAGGGTTGGCGGGGAGCTGTTTTTT
CDR3 protein: CATLDRVGGELFF

J gene: TRBJ1-1
V gene: TRBV10-3
D gene: -
clone size: many
CDR3 DNA: TGTGCCATCAGAGACAGACCTTTGAACACTGAAGCTTTCTTT
CDR3 protein: CAIRDRPLNTEAFF

J gene: TRBJ2-5
V gene: TRBV7-2
D gene: -
clone size: many
CDR3 DNA: TGTGCCAGCAGCTTAGAGTTGGTGCAAGAGACCCAGTACTTC
CDR3 protein: CASSLELVQETQYF

J gene: TRBJ2-7
V gene: TRBV6-1
D gene: -
clone size: many
CDR3 DNA: TGTGCCAGCAGGGGTTCGGTCTACGAGCAGTACTTC
CDR3 protein: CASRGSVYEQYF

J gene: TRBJ1-1
V gene: TRBV20-1
D gene: -
clone size: many
CDR3 DNA: TGCAGTGCTAGGGAGGGACACTCGAACACTGAAGCTTTCTTT
CDR3 protein: CSAREGHSNTEAFF

J gene: TRBJ2-7
V gene: TRBV5-1
D gene: -
clone size: many
CDR3 DNA: TGCGCCAGCAGCTTGGTTCTGTCCGCATACGGGAATAAGCAGTACTTC
CDR3 protein: CASSLVLSAYGNKQYF

J gene: TRBJ2-4
V gene: TRBV2
D gene: -
clone size: many
CDR3 DNA: TGTGCCAGCAGGCTGGGGGGCGCATACATTCAGTACTTC
CDR3 protein: CASRLGGAYIQYF

J gene: TRBJ2-5
V gene: TRBV20-1
D gene: -
clone size: many
CDR3 DNA: TGCAGTGCTAGCGGAGCAGAGACCCAGTACTTC
CDR3 protein: CSASGAETQYF

J gene: TRBJ1-5
V gene: TRBV12-3/TRBV12-4
D gene: TRBD1
clone size: many
CDR3 DNA: TGTGCCAGCAGTCGGACAGGGCGAAGCAATCAGCCCCAGCATTTT
CDR3 protein: CASSRTGRSNQPQHF

J gene: TRBJ1-1
V gene: TRBV12-3/TRBV12-4
D gene: -
clone size: -
CDR3 DNA: TGTGCCAGCAGTTACTCGGGACCGCGGAACACTGAAGCTTTCTTT
CDR3 protein: CASSYSGPRNTEAFF

J gene: TRBJ1-5
V gene: TRBV19
D gene: -
clone size: many
CDR3 DNA: TGTGCCAGTAGTAGTAGGGCTTTTCAGCCCCAGCATTTT
CDR3 protein: CASSSRAFQPQHF

J gene: TRBJ2-7
V gene: TRBV3-1
D gene: TRBD2
clone size: many
CDR3 DNA: TGTGCCAGCAGCCAACAGGTAGCGGGGAACGAGCAGTACTTC
CDR3 protein: CASSQQVAGNEQYF

J gene: TRBJ1-1
V gene: TRBV6-1
D gene: -
clone size: many
CDR3 DNA: TGTGCCAGCAGTGAATTGGGAGTTTTCTACGTGGCTTTCTTT
CDR3 protein: CASSELGVFYVAFF

J gene: TRBJ1-1
V gene: TRBV4-1
D gene: -
clone size: many
CDR3 DNA: TGCGCCAGCAGCCAGAGGGCAGGGGACGGATACACTGAAGCTTTCTTT
CDR3 protein: CASSQRAGDGYTEAFF

J gene: TRBJ2-5
V gene: TRBV6-5
D gene: -
clone size: -
CDR3 DNA: TGTGCCAGCAGTTACCCGCCGCCCCCCGGAGAGACCCAGTACTTC
CDR3 protein: CASSYPPPPGETQYF

J gene: TRBJ1-1
V gene: TRBV3-1
D gene: -
clone size: few
CDR3 DNA: TGTGCCAGCAGCTACGGGGGAGGGACCACTGAAGCTTTCTTT
CDR3 protein: CASSYGGGTTEAFF

J gene: TRBJ1-1
V gene: TRBV12-3/TRBV12-4
D gene: -
clone size: many
CDR3 DNA: TGTGCCAGCAGTTTAAAAGGTGAAGCTTTCTTT
CDR3 protein: CASSLKGEAFF

J gene: TRBJ1-1
V gene: TRBV19
D gene: -
clone size: few
CDR3 DNA: TGTGCCAGTAGTATAGATACGAGGAACACTGAAGCTTTCTTT
CDR3 protein: CASSIDTRNTEAFF

J gene: TRBJ2-7
V gene: TRBV27
D gene: -
clone size: -
CDR3 DNA: TGTGCCAGCAGCCCTCTAACTCGGTACGAGCAGTACTTC
CDR3 protein: CASSPLTRYEQYF

J gene: TRBJ1-1
V gene: TRBV7-9
D gene: -
clone size: many
CDR3 DNA: TGTGCCAGCAGCCGAGGACTCTCCCGGGAAGCTTTCTTT
CDR3 protein: CASSRGLSREAFF

J gene: TRBJ1-1
V gene: TRBV6-2/TRBV6-3
D gene: -
clone size: -
CDR3 DNA: TGTGCCAGCAGTTACCGTCGGGAGATTGAAGCTTGCTTT
CDR3 protein: CASSYRREIEACF

J gene: TRBJ2-7
V gene: TRBV19
D gene: -
clone size: many
CDR3 DNA: TGTGCCAGTAGTATCTCGGGCTATGGCTACGAGCAGTACTTC
CDR3 protein: CASSISGYGYEQYF

J gene: TRBJ1-2
V gene: TRBV12-3/TRBV12-4
D gene: TRBD1
clone size: many
CDR3 DNA: TGTGCCAGCAGTTACGAGGACAGGGGTGACTATGGCTACACCTTC
CDR3 protein: CASSYEDRGDYGYTF

J gene: TRBJ1-2
V gene: TRBV29-1
D gene: -
clone size: many
CDR3 DNA: TGCAGCGTCGACCCGGGGACGGAATATGGCTACACCTTC
CDR3 protein: CSVDPGTEYGYTF

J gene: TRBJ1-2
V gene: TRBV5-1
D gene: -
clone size: many
CDR3 DNA: TGCGCCAGCAGCTTAGGATCGGGGGGAGCTAACTATGGCTACACCTTC
CDR3 protein: CASSLGSGGANYGYTF

J gene: TRBJ1-5
V gene: TRBV19
D gene: -
clone size: many
CDR3 DNA: TGTGCCAGTAAACAAAGGGGCAATCAGCCCCAGCATTTT
CDR3 protein: CASKQRGNQPQHF

J gene: TRBJ2-7
V gene: TRBV6-5
D gene: -
clone size: -
CDR3 DNA: TGTGCCAGCAGTTATTTGGACTACGAGCAGTACTTC
CDR3 protein: CASSYLDYEQYF

J gene: TRBJ1-1
V gene: TRBV5-1
D gene: -
clone size: many
CDR3 DNA: TGCGCCAGCAGCTTGACAGGGACCAGCACTGAAGCTTTCTTT
CDR3 protein: CASSLTGTSTEAFF